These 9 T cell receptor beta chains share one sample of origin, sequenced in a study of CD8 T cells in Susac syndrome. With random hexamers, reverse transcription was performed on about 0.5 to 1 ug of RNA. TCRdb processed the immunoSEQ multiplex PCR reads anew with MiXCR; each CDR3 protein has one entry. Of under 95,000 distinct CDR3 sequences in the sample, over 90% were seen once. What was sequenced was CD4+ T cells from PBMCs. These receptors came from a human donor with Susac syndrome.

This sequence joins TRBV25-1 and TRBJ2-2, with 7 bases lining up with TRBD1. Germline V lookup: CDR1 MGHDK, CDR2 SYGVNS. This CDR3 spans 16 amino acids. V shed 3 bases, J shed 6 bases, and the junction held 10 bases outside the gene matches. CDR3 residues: CASSDDRDRGAGELFF. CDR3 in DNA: TGTGCCAGCAGTGACGACAGGGATCGGGGCGCCGGGGAGCTGTTTTTT.

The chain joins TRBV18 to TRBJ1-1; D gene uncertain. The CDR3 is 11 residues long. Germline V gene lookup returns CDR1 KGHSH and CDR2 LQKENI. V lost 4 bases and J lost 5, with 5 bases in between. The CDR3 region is CASSQRTEAFF. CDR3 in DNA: TGTGCCAGCTCACAAAGGACTGAAGCTTTCTTT.

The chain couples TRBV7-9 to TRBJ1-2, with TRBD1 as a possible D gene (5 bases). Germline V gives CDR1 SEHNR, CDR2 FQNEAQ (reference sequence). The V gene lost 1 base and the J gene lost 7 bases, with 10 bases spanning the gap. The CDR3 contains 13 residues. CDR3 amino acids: CASSLGGVTGYTF. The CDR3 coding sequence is TGTGCCAGCAGCTTAGGGGGGGTTACTGGCTACACCTTC.

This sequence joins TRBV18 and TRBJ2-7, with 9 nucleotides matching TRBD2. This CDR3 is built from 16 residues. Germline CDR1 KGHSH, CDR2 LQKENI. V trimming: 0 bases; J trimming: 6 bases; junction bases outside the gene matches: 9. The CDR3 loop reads CASSPPSGGIKGEQYF. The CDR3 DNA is TGTGCCAGCTCACCACCTAGCGGGGGAATTAAAGGCGAGCAGTACTTC.

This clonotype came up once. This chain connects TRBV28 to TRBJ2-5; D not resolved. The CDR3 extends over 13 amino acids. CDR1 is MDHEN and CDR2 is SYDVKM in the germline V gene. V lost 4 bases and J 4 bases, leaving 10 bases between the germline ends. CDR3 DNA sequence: TGTGCCAGCAGTTCCCCCCTAATAGAGACCCAGTACTTC. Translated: CASSSPLIETQYF.

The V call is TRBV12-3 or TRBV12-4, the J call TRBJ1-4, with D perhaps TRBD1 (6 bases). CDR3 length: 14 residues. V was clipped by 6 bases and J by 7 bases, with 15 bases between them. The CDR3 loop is CASSLQGRVEKLFF. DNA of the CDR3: TGTGCCAGCAGCCTACAGGGAAGGGTTGAAAAACTGTTTTTT.

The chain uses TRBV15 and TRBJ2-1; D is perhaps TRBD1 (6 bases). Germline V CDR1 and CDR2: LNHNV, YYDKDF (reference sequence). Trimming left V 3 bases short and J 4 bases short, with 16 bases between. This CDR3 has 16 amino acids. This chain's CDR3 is CATSRLYGQQYNEQFF. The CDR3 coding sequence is TGTGCCACCAGCAGGCTCTATGGACAGCAGTACAATGAGCAGTTCTTC.

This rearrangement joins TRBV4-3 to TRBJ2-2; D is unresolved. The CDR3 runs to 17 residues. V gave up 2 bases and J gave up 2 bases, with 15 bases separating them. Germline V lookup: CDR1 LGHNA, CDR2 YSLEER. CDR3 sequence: CASSQSSLDLNTGELFF. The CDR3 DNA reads TGCGCCAGCAGCCAATCGTCCCTGGACCTAAACACCGGGGAGCTGTTTTTT.

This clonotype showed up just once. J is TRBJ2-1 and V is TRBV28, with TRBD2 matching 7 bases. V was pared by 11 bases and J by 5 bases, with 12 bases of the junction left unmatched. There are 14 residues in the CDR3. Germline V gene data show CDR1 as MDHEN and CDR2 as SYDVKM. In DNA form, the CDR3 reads TGTGCCGAAGCGGGACCCGGGAAGAACAATGAGCAGTTCTTC. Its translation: CAEAGPGKNNEQFF.